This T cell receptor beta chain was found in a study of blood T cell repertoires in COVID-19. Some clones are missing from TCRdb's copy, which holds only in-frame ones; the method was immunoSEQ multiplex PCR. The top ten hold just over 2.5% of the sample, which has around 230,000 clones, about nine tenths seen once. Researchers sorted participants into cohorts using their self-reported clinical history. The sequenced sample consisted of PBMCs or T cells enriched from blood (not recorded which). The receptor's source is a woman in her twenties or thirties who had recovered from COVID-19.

The CDR3 sequence: CASSLGGGEQFF. The CDR3 region has the DNA TGTGCCAGCAGCTTAGGGGGAGGTGAGCAGTTCTTC. V is TRBV11-1 and J is TRBJ2-1; tentatively, D is TRBD2 (6 bases). Trimming pared 1 base from V and 9 bases from J, leaving 7 bases between. The length of the CDR3 is 12 residues. From germline, CDR1 is SGHAT and CDR2 FQDESV (reference sequence).